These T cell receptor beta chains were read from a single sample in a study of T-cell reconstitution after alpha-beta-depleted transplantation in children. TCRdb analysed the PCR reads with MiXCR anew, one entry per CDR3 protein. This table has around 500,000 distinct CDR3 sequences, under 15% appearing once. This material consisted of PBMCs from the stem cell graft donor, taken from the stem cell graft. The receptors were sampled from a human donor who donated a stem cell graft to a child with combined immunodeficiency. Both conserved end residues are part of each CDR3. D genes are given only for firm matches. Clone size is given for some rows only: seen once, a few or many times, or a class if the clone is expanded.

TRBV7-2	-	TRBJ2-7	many	CASSVEVYEQYF	TGTGCCAGCAGCGTCGAAGTCTACGAGCAGTACTTC
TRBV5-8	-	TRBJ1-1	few	CASSFAGGDTEAFF	TGTGCCAGCAGCTTCGCAGGAGGAGACACTGAAGCTTTCTTT
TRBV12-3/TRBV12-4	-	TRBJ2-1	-	CASSSERGLYNEQFF	TGTGCCAGCAGTTCGGAACGGGGGCTATACAATGAGCAGTTCTTC
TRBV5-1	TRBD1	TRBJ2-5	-	CASSLIGGQQETQYF	TGCGCCAGCAGCTTGATTGGGGGACAGCAAGAGACCCAGTACTTC
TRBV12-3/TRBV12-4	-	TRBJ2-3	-	CASCYRSGTDTQYF	TGTGCCAGCTGTTATAGAAGCGGCACAGATACGCAGTATTTT
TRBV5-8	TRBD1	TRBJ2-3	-	CASSQGQGGTDTQYF	TGTGCCAGCAGCCAAGGACAGGGTGGCACAGATACGCAGTATTTT
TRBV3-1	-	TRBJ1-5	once	CASSQDREQPQHF	TGTGCCAGCAGCCAAGATAGGGAGCAGCCCCAGCATTTT
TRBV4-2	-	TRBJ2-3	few	CASSQRVGGLRTDTQYF	TGTGCCAGCAGCCAAAGAGTGGGGGGGCTTAGGACAGATACGCAGTATTTT
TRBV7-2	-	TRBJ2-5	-	CASSLASGETQYF	TGTGCCAGCAGCTTAGCGTCGGGGGAGACCCAGTACTTC
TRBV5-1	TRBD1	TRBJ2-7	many	CASSLGDRSSYEQYF	TGCGCCAGCAGCTTGGGGGACAGGAGCTCCTACGAGCAGTACTTC
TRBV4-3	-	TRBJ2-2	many	CASSQVLYTTGELFF	TGCGCCAGCAGCCAAGTTCTCTATACCACCGGGGAGCTGTTTTTT
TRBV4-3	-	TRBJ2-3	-	CASGPGRTDTQYF	TGCGCCAGCGGGCCCGGACGAACAGATACGCAGTATTTT
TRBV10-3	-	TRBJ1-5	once	CAISEGVTQPQHF	TGTGCCATCAGTGAGGGGGTCACGCAGCCCCAGCATTTT
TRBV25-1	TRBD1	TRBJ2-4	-	CASSPRTGGLKNIQYF	TGTGCCAGCAGCCCCAGGACAGGGGGCTTGAAAAACATTCAGTACTTC
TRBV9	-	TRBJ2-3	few	CASSVNPLTVQDTQYF	TGTGCCAGCAGCGTTAACCCATTGACAGTTCAGGATACGCAGTATTTT
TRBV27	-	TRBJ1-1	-	CASSFMDRFYNEAFF	TGTGCCAGCAGTTTTATGGACAGATTCTACAATGAAGCTTTCTTT
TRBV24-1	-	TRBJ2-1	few	CATSDFQGTGDEQFF	TGTGCCACCAGTGATTTCCAGGGGACTGGGGATGAGCAGTTCTTC
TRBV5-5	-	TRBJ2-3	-	CASSSRTIRDTQYF	TGTGCCAGCAGCTCTCGGACAATTAGGGATACGCAGTATTTT
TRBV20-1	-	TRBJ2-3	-	CSAQRGGDTDTQYF	TGCAGTGCCCAAAGGGGGGGGGACACAGATACGCAGTATTTT
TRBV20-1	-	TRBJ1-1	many	CSARGGVVAFF	TGCAGTGCTAGAGGAGGGGTGGTGGCTTTCTTT
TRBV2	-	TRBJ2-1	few	CASVDRALAWVEQFF	TGTGCCAGCGTTGACAGGGCACTAGCCTGGGTTGAGCAGTTCTTC
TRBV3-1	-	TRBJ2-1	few	CASSQMTVNEQFF	TGTGCCAGCAGCCAAATGACGGTCAATGAGCAGTTCTTC
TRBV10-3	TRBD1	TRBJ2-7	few	CAISEWDRVGYEQYF	TGTGCCATCAGTGAGTGGGACAGGGTCGGTTACGAGCAGTACTTC
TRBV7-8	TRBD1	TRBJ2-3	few	CASSRRQGFIDTQYF	TGTGCCAGCAGCAGGCGACAGGGTTTTATAGATACGCAGTATTTT
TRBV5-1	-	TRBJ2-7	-	CASSLAGRASSGGAYEQYF	TGCGCCAGCAGCTTGGCCGGAAGGGCCTCTTCAGGGGGGGCCTACGAGCAGTACTTC
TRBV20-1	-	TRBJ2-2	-	CSARDTQRSNTGELFF	TGCAGTGCTAGAGATACCCAGCGGTCGAACACCGGGGAGCTGTTTTTT
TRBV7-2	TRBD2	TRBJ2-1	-	CASSLAGGLGNEQFF	TGTGCCAGCAGCCTAGCGGGGGGGCTGGGGAATGAGCAGTTCTTC
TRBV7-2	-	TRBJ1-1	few	CASSLVMANTEAFF	TGTGCCAGCAGCTTAGTTATGGCGAACACTGAAGCTTTCTTT
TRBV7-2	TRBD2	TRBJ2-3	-	CASCTSGGFVDTQYF	TGTGCCAGCTGCACTAGCGGGGGATTTGTGGATACGCAGTATTTT
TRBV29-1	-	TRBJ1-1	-	CSALQTGLVAFF	TGCAGCGCTCTTCAGACAGGTCTGGTAGCTTTCTTT
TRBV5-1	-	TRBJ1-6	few	CASSPLQVLNSPLHF	TGCGCCAGCAGCCCTTTGCAGGTCCTAAATTCACCCCTCCACTTT
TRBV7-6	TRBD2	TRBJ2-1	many	CASSRAGVTYNEQFF	TGTGCCAGCAGCAGAGCGGGGGTAACCTACAATGAGCAGTTCTTC
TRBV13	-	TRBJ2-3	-	CASSLGVGATDTQYF	TGTGCCAGCAGCTTAGGTGTCGGGGCCACAGATACGCAGTATTTT
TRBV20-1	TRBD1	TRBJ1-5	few	CSASRPDRVGNQPQHF	TGCAGTGCGTCACGACCGGACAGGGTGGGCAATCAGCCCCAGCATTTT
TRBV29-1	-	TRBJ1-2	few	CSVEVGESYTF	TGCAGCGTTGAAGTGGGGGAAAGCTACACCTTC
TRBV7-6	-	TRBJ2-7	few	CASSLSWGTYEQYF	TGTGCCAGCAGCTTGAGTTGGGGGACCTACGAGCAGTACTTC
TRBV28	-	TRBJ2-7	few	CASSSQLTEYEQYF	TGTGCCAGCAGTTCACAACTGACCGAATATGAGCAGTACTTC
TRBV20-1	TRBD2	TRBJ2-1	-	CCARDWLAASYNEQFF	TGCTGTGCTAGAGATTGGCTAGCGGCATCCTACAATGAGCAGTTCTTC
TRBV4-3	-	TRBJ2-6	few	CASSQDAGAGANVLTF	TGCGCCAGCAGCCAAGATGCAGGGGCTGGGGCCAACGTCCTGACTTTC
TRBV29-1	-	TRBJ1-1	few	CSVDPLERPFF	TGCAGCGTGGACCCCCTAGAGAGGCCTTTCTTT
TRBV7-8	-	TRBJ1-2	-	CASSSSREGLGGYTF	TGTGCCAGCAGCTCATCCCGGGAAGGACTGGGCGGCTACACCTTC
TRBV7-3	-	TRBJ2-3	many	CASSLIGGTTDTQYF	TGTGCCAGCAGCTTAATTGGGGGGACCACAGATACGCAGTATTTT
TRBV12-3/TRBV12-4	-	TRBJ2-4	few	CASSLGQTAPYF	TGTGCCAGCAGTTTAGGCCAGACAGCTCCTTACTTC
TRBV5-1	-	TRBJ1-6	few	CASKDEGRSYNSPLHF	TGCGCCAGCAAGGACGAGGGCCGCTCCTATAATTCACCCCTCCACTTT
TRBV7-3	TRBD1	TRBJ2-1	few	CASSFFGQGKDEQFF	TGTGCCAGCAGCTTCTTTGGACAGGGTAAGGATGAGCAGTTCTTC
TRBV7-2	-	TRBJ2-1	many	CASSLTPNEQFF	TGTGCCAGCAGCTTAACCCCAAATGAGCAGTTCTTC
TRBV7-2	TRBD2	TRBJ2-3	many	CASSLQPSGRVEKDTQYF	TGTGCCAGCAGCTTACAACCCAGCGGGAGGGTGGAGAAAGATACGCAGTATTTT
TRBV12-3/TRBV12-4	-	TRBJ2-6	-	CASSSGHVNSGANVLTF	TGTGCCAGCAGTTCGGGACATGTAAATTCTGGGGCCAACGTCCTGACTTTC
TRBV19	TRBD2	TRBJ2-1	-	CASSIGLAGPNNEQFF	TGTGCCAGTAGTATAGGACTAGCGGGACCCAACAATGAGCAGTTCTTC
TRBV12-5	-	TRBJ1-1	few	CASGLGTVEAFF	TGTGCTAGTGGCCTCGGGACCGTTGAAGCTTTCTTT
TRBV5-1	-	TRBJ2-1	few	CASSRQESSYNEQFF	TGCGCCAGCAGCCGACAGGAGAGCTCCTACAATGAGCAGTTCTTC
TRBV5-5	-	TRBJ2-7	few	CASSFQTSYLEQYF	TGTGCCAGCAGCTTCCAGACTAGTTATCTCGAGCAGTACTTC
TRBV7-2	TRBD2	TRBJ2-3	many	CASSLSGRPITFTDTQYF	TGTGCCAGCAGCTTAAGCGGGAGGCCCATTACCTTCACAGATACGCAGTATTTT
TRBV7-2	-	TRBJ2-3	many	CASSSQSVKNTHTDTQYF	TGTGCCAGCAGCTCACAAAGCGTAAAAAACACACACACAGATACGCAGTATTTT
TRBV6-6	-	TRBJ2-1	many	CASSLDNYNEQFF	TGTGCCAGCAGCCTGGACAACTACAATGAGCAGTTCTTC
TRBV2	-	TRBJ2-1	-	CASSYSDYNEQFF	TGTGCCAGCAGTTATAGCGATTACAATGAGCAGTTCTTC
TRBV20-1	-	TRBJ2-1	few	CSARSGESSYNEQFF	TGCAGTGCCCGTTCTGGCGAGAGCTCCTACAATGAGCAGTTCTTC
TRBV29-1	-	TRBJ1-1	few	CSVEVADTEAFF	TGCAGCGTTGAGGTGGCAGACACTGAAGCTTTCTTT
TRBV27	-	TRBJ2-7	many	CASKKLTGPSLDF	TGTGCCAGCAAAAAACTAACAGGGCCCTCCCTAGACTTC
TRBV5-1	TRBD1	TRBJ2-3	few	CASAPPQWGTGDTQYF	TGCGCCAGCGCCCCCCCCCAGTGGGGGACAGGGGATACGCAGTATTTT